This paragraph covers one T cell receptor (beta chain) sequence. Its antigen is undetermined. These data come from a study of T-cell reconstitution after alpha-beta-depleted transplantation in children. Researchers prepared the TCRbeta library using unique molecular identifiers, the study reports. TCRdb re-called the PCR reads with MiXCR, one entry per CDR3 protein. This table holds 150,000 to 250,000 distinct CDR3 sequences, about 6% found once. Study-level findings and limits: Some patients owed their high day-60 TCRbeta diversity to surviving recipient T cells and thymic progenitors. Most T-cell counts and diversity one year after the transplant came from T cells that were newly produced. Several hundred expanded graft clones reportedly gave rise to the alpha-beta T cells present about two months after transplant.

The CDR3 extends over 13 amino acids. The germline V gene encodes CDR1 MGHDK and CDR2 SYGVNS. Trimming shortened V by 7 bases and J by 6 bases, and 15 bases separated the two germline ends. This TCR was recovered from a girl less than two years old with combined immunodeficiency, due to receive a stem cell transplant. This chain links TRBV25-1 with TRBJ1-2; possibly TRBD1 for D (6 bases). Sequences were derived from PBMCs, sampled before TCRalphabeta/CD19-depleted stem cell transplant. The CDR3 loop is CASTRWGADGYTF. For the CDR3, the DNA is TGTGCCAGCACCCGTTGGGGGGCGGATGGCTACACCTTC.